This TCR beta chain emerged from a study of T cell changes during pregnancy in multiple sclerosis. The V end was cut by 5 bases, the J end by 4 bases, with 18 bases between. This CDR3 contains 16 residues. CDR1 and CDR2 from the germline V gene are SGHRS and YFSETQ. Profiling relied on immunoSEQ multiplex PCR, and the TCRdb table lists in-frame clones only, not all of them. The table shows roughly 40,000 clones, with 94% occurring only once. This clonotype was sampled from a female donor with multiple sclerosis, enrolled in a pregnancy study. The chain has TRBV5-1 and TRBJ2-2, with TRBD2 as a possible D gene (6 bases). This sample comprised peripheral blood, obtained in the third trimester of pregnancy. For the CDR3, the DNA is TGCGCCAGCAGGACCCGGGGGACCGCGGGCACCGGGGAGCTGTTTTTT. Protein sequence: CASRTRGTAGTGELFF.